The 18 T cell receptor beta chains below come from one sample, sequenced in a study of cytomegalovirus exposure and HLA in healthy donors. In the PCR, 60 Vbeta and 13 Jbeta primers were used. TCRdb's table, derived via immunoSEQ multiplex PCR, lists solely in-frame clones and lacks some. The sample includes approximately 150,000 clones, about 64% of them seen just once. Material for sequencing was PBMCs. Receptor source: an older woman in good health and CMV-seropositive.

This sequence joins TRBV6-6 and TRBJ2-1; 9 nucleotides align to TRBD2. V shed 9 bases and J 8 bases; nucleotides not matched to a gene: 14. The CDR3 is 15 residues long. Germline V gene sequence: CDR1 MNHNY, CDR2 SVGAGI (reference sequence). Written as DNA, the CDR3 is TGTGCCAGTGGGGATAGCGGGAGCCTTGGGGATGAGCAGTTCTTC. Amino acids: CASGDSGSLGDEQFF.

CDR3 nucleotides: TGTGCCAGCAACCAACAGATGGGCTATGGCTACACCTTC. Residues: CASNQQMGYGYTF. This chain joins TRBV7-2 and TRBJ1-2; D gene uncertain. Germline V gives CDR1 SGHTA, CDR2 FQGNSA. This CDR3 region has 13 residues. Trimming stripped 7 bases from V and 4 bases from J, with 13 bases between.

This chain joins TRBV18 and TRBJ1-5, with 9 positions matching TRBD1. The CDR3 sequence is 15 residues long. The trim removed 4 bases at V and 4 bases at J, leaving 5 bases unmatched. CDR1 KGHSH and CDR2 LQKENI come from the germline V gene. CDR3 in amino acids: CASSQSTGGNQPQHF. The CDR3 coding sequence is TGTGCCAGCTCACAATCGACAGGGGGAAATCAGCCCCAGCATTTT.

The chain joins TRBV4-3 to TRBJ2-3; TRBD1 is a possible D gene (5 bases). Germline-derived CDR1 and CDR2 are LGHNA and YSLEER. V was trimmed by 3 bases and J by 5 bases, leaving 12 bases between them. The CDR3 runs to 14 residues. The CDR3 bases are TGCGCCAGCAGCCATCGCAGGGTCGAAGATACGCAGTATTTT. Encoded protein: CASSHRRVEDTQYF.

The chain has TRBV5-1 and TRBJ2-7; tentatively, D is TRBD2 (6 bases). The germline gives CDR1 SGHRS, CDR2 YFSETQ. The V and J ends lost 4 bases and 6 bases respectively, with 17 bases between them. This CDR3 contains 14 residues. The CDR3 nucleotides are TGCGCCAGCAGCCCGGAGGGGACTCCGGCCGAGCAGTACTTC. It encodes CASSPEGTPAEQYF.

V gene TRBV7-2 combines with J gene TRBJ1-2, with D uncertain. CDR1 SGHTA and CDR2 FQGNSA come from the germline V gene. The V end lost 5 bases, the J end lost 6 bases, and 10 bases lay between the germline ends. CDR3 length equals 12 residues. In nucleotides, the CDR3 is TGTGCCAGCAGCCGCCCTGCGGATGGCTACACCTTC. It codes for CASSRPADGYTF.

The chain has TRBV2 and TRBJ1-2; TRBD1 agrees at 10 bases. The V gene's germline CDR1 is SNHLY and CDR2 FYNNEI. The CDR3 covers 15 residues. Trimming removed 7 bases from V and 6 bases from J; junction bases left unmatched: 11. The DNA of the CDR3 is TGTGCCAGCATTCTCCGGGACAGGGGCGGAGATGGCTACACCTTC. Translating it yields CASILRDRGGDGYTF.

This CDR3 reads CASSVRRQAPNTGELFF. The DNA of the CDR3 is TGTGCCAGCAGCGTAAGACGACAGGCCCCGAACACCGGGGAGCTGTTTTTT. The genes are TRBV9 and TRBJ2-2; the D gene is possibly TRBD1 (6 bases). Per the germline V gene, CDR1 is SGDLS and CDR2 is YYNGEE. V was clipped by 1 base and J by 0 bases, with 13 bases between them. This CDR3 is built from 17 residues.

The chain combines TRBV27 with TRBJ2-1; maybe TRBD2 (5 bases). Germline V gives CDR1 MNHEY, CDR2 SMNVEV (reference sequence). The CDR3 has 17 amino acids. The V and J ends lost 3 bases and 0 bases respectively, with 15 bases between them. The CDR3 DNA sequence: TGTGCCAGCAGTTTGTTCCCTAGCACGCGCTCCTACAATGAGCAGTTCTTC. Protein: CASSLFPSTRSYNEQFF.

This rearrangement joins TRBV4-2 to TRBJ1-1; D gene ambiguous. Germline loops: CDR1 LGHNA, CDR2 YNFKEQ. The V and J ends lost 1 base and 4 bases respectively, with 13 bases between them. This CDR3 is built from 15 residues. CDR3 bases: TGTGCCAGCAGCCAAGTCGGGGTTAGGAGCACTGAAGCTTTCTTT. Translation: CASSQVGVRSTEAFF.

This clone came up a few times. The rearrangement links TRBV18 to TRBJ1-6; D may be TRBD1 (5 bases). The length of the CDR3 is 14 residues. The ends were cut back, 3 bases at V and 8 bases at J, with 11 bases in the middle. CDR1 and CDR2 from the germline V gene are KGHSH and LQKENI. The CDR3 region is CASSPLDRDSPLHF. In DNA form, the CDR3 reads TGTGCCAGCTCACCCCTTGACAGAGATTCACCCCTCCACTTT.

CDR3 loop: CAWSVLRDYEQFF. DNA for the CDR3: TGTGCCTGGAGTGTACTTAGAGACTATGAGCAGTTCTTC. V and J are TRBV30 and TRBJ2-1, with D hard to call. Trimming left V 0 bases short and J 8 bases short, with 11 bases between. Germline CDR1 is GTSNPN and CDR2 is SVGIG (reference sequence). This CDR3 contains 13 residues.

The chain has TRBV4-2 and TRBJ2-1, with 7 bases lining up with TRBD2. Germline V CDR1 and CDR2: LGHNA, YNFKEQ. With 0 bases clipped from V and 3 bases from J, the junction kept 2 bases outside the gene matches. The CDR3 spans 15 residues. CDR3 region: CASSQESGIYNEQFF. CDR3 in DNA: TGTGCCAGCAGCCAAGAGAGCGGGATCTACAATGAGCAGTTCTTC.

The rearrangement joins TRBV4-3 to TRBJ2-7, with 9 positions matching TRBD1. Germline loops: CDR1 LGHNA, CDR2 YSLEER. This CDR3 is 22 amino acids long. Unmatched junction bases numbered 27, after V lost 0 bases and J lost 6 bases. CDR3 loop: CASSQDRLGDRAVSGLDGEQYF. The CDR3 DNA follows: TGCGCCAGCAGCCAAGACCGATTGGGGGACAGGGCCGTATCAGGGCTAGACGGCGAGCAGTACTTC.

The chain joins TRBV11-2 to TRBJ2-3; maybe TRBD2 (6 bases). Trimming stripped 1 base from V and 4 bases from J, with 12 bases between. CDR1 and CDR2 from the germline V gene are SGHAT and FQNNGV. This CDR3 has 15 residues. This CDR3 reads CASSLGGKYPDTQYF. CDR3 DNA sequence: TGTGCCAGCAGCTTAGGCGGGAAGTATCCAGATACGCAGTATTTT.

The chain has TRBV6-5 and TRBJ1-2; D perhaps matches TRBD1 (6 bases). The V gene's germline CDR1 is MNHEY and CDR2 SVGAGI. This CDR3 is built from 13 residues. V lost 6 bases to trimming and J lost 6 bases, with 14 bases between them. CDR3 in DNA: TGTGCCAGCAGCCGCGACAGGATCCATGGCTACACCTTC. Protein: CASSRDRIHGYTF.

The CDR3, as DNA: TGCGCCAGCAGCTTTGTGACTGCGAGGTACAATGAGCAGTTCTTC. Amino acid sequence: CASSFVTARYNEQFF. V and J are TRBV5-1 and TRBJ2-1, with D hard to call. CDR1 is SGHRS, CDR2 YFSETQ, per germline. Trimming took off 2 bases at V and 4 bases at J, with 13 bases between the two ends. CDR3 length equals 15 residues. Complete variable domain (other parts from reference TRBV5-1 and TRBJ2-1): KAGVTQTPRYLIKTRGQQVTLSCSPISGHRSVSWYQQTPGQGLQFLFEYFSETQRNKGNFPGRFSGRQFSNSRSEMNVSTLELGDSALYLCASSFVTARYNEQFFGPGTRLTVL.

This chain joins TRBV5-4 and TRBJ2-1; D might be TRBD2 (6 bases). This CDR3 spans 16 amino acids. Germline V gene data show CDR1 as SGHNT and CDR2 as YYREEE (reference sequence). Trimming shortened V by 4 bases and J by 0 bases, and 14 bases separated the two germline ends. Here the CDR3 reads CASSTGLTSSYNEQFF. DNA for the CDR3: TGTGCCAGCAGCACGGGACTTACTAGCTCCTACAATGAGCAGTTCTTC.